The 4 T cell receptor beta chains given below trace back to one sample, sequenced in a study of cytomegalovirus exposure and HLA in healthy donors. 13 Jbeta primers and 60 Vbeta primers were used for the PCR. The repertoire was sequenced with immunoSEQ multiplex PCR; TCRdb's copy has only in-frame clones and lacks some. Counted here are 110,000 to 150,000 clones, about 80% occurring once; the ten biggest clones make up approximately 2%. The source material was PBMCs. These receptors originate from a woman aged 40 to 55 in good health and CMV-seronegative.

This clone was found a few times. The chain is built from TRBV18 and TRBJ2-3; 13 positions agree with TRBD2. The length of the CDR3 is 20 residues. Per the germline V gene, CDR1 is KGHSH and CDR2 is LQKENI. The ends lost 0 bases at V and 0 bases at J; junction bases unmatched: 9. Written as DNA, the CDR3 is TGTGCCAGCTCACCACCGGGACTAGCGGGAAGGATCGCTAGCACAGATACGCAGTATTTT. Protein sequence: CASSPPGLAGRIASTDTQYF.

This clone showed up just once. Other DNA sequences in the sample encode the same CDR3. The chain has TRBV28 and TRBJ2-7; D gene unclear. Germline-derived CDR1 and CDR2 are MDHEN and SYDVKM. This CDR3 region has 12 residues. The ends were cut back, 2 bases at V and 4 bases at J, with 6 bases in the middle. For the CDR3, the DNA is TGTGCCAGCAGTTTAAGCAGGTACGAGCAGTACTTC. Its protein product is CASSLSRYEQYF.

The chain combines TRBV7-9 with TRBJ2-7; a possible D gene is TRBD2 (5 bases). Trimming removed 5 bases from V and 2 bases from J, with 16 bases in between. Germline CDR1 is SEHNR and CDR2 is FQNEAQ (reference sequence). This CDR3 is built from 15 residues. The CDR3: CASSGGGDTPYEQYF. DNA of the CDR3: TGTGCCAGCAGCGGAGGCGGCGACACCCCCTACGAGCAGTACTTC.

The chain uses TRBV7-9 and TRBJ1-2; TRBD1 might be the D (6 bases). Germline CDR1 is SEHNR and CDR2 is FQNEAQ (reference sequence). The germline V and J ends were trimmed by 2 bases and 0 bases, with 13 bases remaining between them. The CDR3 is 16 residues long. The CDR3 reads CASSLLRDTSNYGYTF. CDR3 in DNA: TGTGCCAGCAGCTTACTCCGGGACACCTCTAACTATGGCTACACCTTC.